Listed below are T cell receptor beta chains from one sample, sequenced in a study of control samples from healthy donors and cancer patients. Repertoires were generated with immunoSEQ multiplex PCR, while TCRdb's copy carries only in-frame clones and drops some. The sample holds some 67,000 clones, 87% seen once. Sequencing was carried out using PBMCs. These receptors all come from a woman between 50 and 59 years old with head and neck cancer. Each CDR3 is given without its conserved first and last residue. Some rows mark clone size as missing; the rest say once, few, many or name a class of expanded clone.

size,V,J,CDR3
-,TRBV19,TRBJ1-5,TSSAGTGHNQPQH
-,TRBV10-3,TRBJ1-1,AISEFRGRLSEAF
few,TRBV27,TRBJ1-1,ASSPRPPNTEAF
-,TRBV27,TRBJ1-1,ASSLLTPNTEAF
few,TRBV30,TRBJ2-7,ACRKGSVYEQY
-,TRBV12-3/TRBV12-4,TRBJ1-1,ASSYRGGTEAF
-,TRBV9,TRBJ2-1,ASSVGLAGGLNEQF
once,TRBV20-1,TRBJ2-5,SASKGDRPETQY
-,TRBV10-3,TRBJ2-2,AISDRAAGELF
-,TRBV18,TRBJ2-3,ASSPLGPGDTQY
-,TRBV9,TRBJ2-3,ASSVESGTDTQY
-,TRBV5-1,TRBJ2-7,ASSLVPTGGVYEQY
-,TRBV27,TRBJ2-1,ASSSLGGGYNEQF
once,TRBV5-1,TRBJ2-7,ASSPEGTVYEQY
-,TRBV18,TRBJ1-2,ASSSGQGVWDGYT
-,TRBV3-1/TRBV3-2,TRBJ2-3,ASSHSNGAVPTDTQY
-,TRBV10-3,TRBJ1-2,AISESAVRDGYT
-,TRBV2,TRBJ1-1,ASSGVRGGTEAF
few,TRBV7-3,TRBJ2-2,ASSMTGADTGELF
-,TRBV30,TRBJ1-6,AWSPKVHNSPLH
-,TRBV10-3,TRBJ1-5,AISGGETSNQPQH
-,TRBV6-5,TRBJ2-7,ASRWVRGEQY
-,TRBV5-1,TRBJ2-7,ASSLGGGTHPYEQY
-,TRBV2,TRBJ2-2,ASGGVPVGELF
few,TRBV18,TRBJ2-7,ASSPSSGGKFYEQY
-,TRBV11-3,TRBJ2-6,ASSPHRGPSGANVLT
once,TRBV5-8,TRBJ2-1,ASATGRGAGEQF
-,TRBV13,TRBJ2-1,ASSLGAAGGLSHYNEQF
-,TRBV19,TRBJ1-3,ASSRTTGSSGNTIY
-,TRBV5-1,TRBJ1-6,ASSLGTIQGFRHSPLH
-,TRBV4-2,TRBJ2-3,ASSPRTDLLTDTQY
-,TRBV28,TRBJ1-3,ASGKTGGNGNTIY
-,TRBV9,TRBJ2-5,ASSAIERGRGETQY
-,TRBV11-2,TRBJ1-4,ASSQDITRNEKLF
-,TRBV19,TRBJ1-6,ASSVVRGRNDSPLH
few,TRBV12-3/TRBV12-4,TRBJ2-4,ASRAGPRDIQY
once,TRBV28,TRBJ1-2,ASSRAGEGGYT
-,TRBV4-3,TRBJ2-7,ASSQRGQGFSPYEQY
-,TRBV4-3,TRBJ1-4,ASSQDARNEKLF
-,TRBV6-5,TRBJ1-1,ATQTRAYTEAF
-,TRBV11-2,TRBJ2-5,ASSLRLAFSQETQY
-,TRBV20-1,TRBJ1-2,SALGTGVGR
-,TRBV28,TRBJ1-1,ASSPYRDRTEAF
-,TRBV9,TRBJ2-4,ASSVGQGDIQY
-,TRBV5-1,TRBJ1-1,ASSFDIRDRGGDTEAF
-,TRBV7-9,TRBJ2-2,ASSEGQENTGELF
once,TRBV7-9,TRBJ2-6,ASSLAKGAISGANVLT
-,TRBV10-1,TRBJ2-1,ASSEWARDSYNEQF
-,TRBV18,TRBJ2-7,ASSPKNEQY
-,TRBV19,TRBJ2-7,ASSTRPTYEQY
-,TRBV19,TRBJ1-5,ASSMWGNQPQH